Below are 5 T cell receptor beta chains sequenced from a single sample in a study of cytotoxic CD8 clonotypes in ibrutinib-treated CLL. Sequenced by immunoSEQ multiplex PCR; TCRdb stores in-frame clones only, minus some. The table shows about 300,000 clones, with roughly four fifths occurring only once. The material sequenced was PBMCs, taken at disease progression, from a patient treated with ibrutinib. The source is a human donor with chronic lymphocytic leukemia.

The chain combines TRBV28 with TRBJ1-1; no reliable D call. The length of the CDR3 is 15 residues. Germline-derived CDR1 and CDR2 are MDHEN and SYDVKM. V gave up 3 bases and J gave up 4 bases, with 15 bases separating them. The CDR3 DNA is TGTGCCAGCAGTTTTATATTTGGGTTAGTCACTGAAGCTTTCTTT. It specifies CASSFIFGLVTEAFF.

The chain recombines TRBV28 with TRBJ2-7, with 12 bases lining up with TRBD2. This CDR3 has 14 amino acids. Per the germline V gene, CDR1 is MDHEN and CDR2 is SYDVKM. The trim removed 5 bases at V and 2 bases at J, leaving 1 base unmatched. The chain's CDR3 is CASSRTSGAYEQYF. The CDR3 nucleotides read TGTGCCAGCAGTCGGACTAGCGGGGCCTACGAGCAGTACTTC.

J is TRBJ2-7 and V is TRBV6-1; 11 bases match TRBD1. Germline V gene lookup returns CDR1 MNHNS and CDR2 SASEGT. The CDR3 runs 15 residues. V lost 1 base, J lost 9 bases, and 8 bases stayed unmatched. CDR3 amino acids: CASSEVWTGGSGQYF. The DNA for the CDR3 is TGTGCCAGCAGTGAAGTTTGGACAGGGGGCTCCGGGCAGTACTTC.

The V and J genes are TRBV30 and TRBJ2-7; D gene ambiguous. The V gene lost 5 bases and the J gene lost 4 bases, with 30 bases spanning the gap. Looked up from germline, CDR1 is GTSNPN and CDR2 is SVGIG (reference sequence). There are 18 residues in the CDR3. CDR3 amino acids: CAWVFLAHSWLVLYEQYF. In DNA, the CDR3 is TGTGCCTGGGTTTTTCTCGCCCATAGCTGGCTGGTGCTGTACGAGCAGTACTTC.

Points on this clone: The identical CDR3 is also encoded by other nucleotide sequences in the sample. V and J are TRBV6-5 and TRBJ2-4; TRBD2 is a possible D gene (6 bases). The germline gives CDR1 MNHEY, CDR2 SVGAGI. V was cut by 5 bases and J by 1 base, with 9 bases left in between. This CDR3 is built from 14 residues. CDR3 sequence (DNA): TGTGCCAGCAGTCCTGGGGGGGCCAAAAACATTCAGTACTTC. It is translated as CASSPGGAKNIQYF.